In its sample, the clone carrying this TCR beta chain was seen a few times. This record comes from a study of beta chain features in type 1 diabetes. Reverse transcription of all isolated RNA meant that expressed TCRB transcripts were sequenced. Produced via immunoSEQ multiplex PCR; TCRdb's table is partial and in-frame only. The table has 450,000 to 550,000 clones, roughly 30% seen once. The CDR3 runs 14 residues. V lost 3 bases, J lost 5 bases, and 6 bases stayed unmatched. Germline V gives CDR1 SEHNR, CDR2 FQNEAQ (reference sequence). The V call is TRBV7-9, the J call TRBJ2-7; 8 bases are a match to TRBD1. The receptor comes from a man younger than 35 in good health. Sequencing was carried out using naive CD4+ T cells from blood. The CDR3 spells CASSFWTGSDEQYF. CDR3 in DNA: TGTGCCAGCAGCTTCTGGACAGGGAGCGACGAGCAGTACTTC.